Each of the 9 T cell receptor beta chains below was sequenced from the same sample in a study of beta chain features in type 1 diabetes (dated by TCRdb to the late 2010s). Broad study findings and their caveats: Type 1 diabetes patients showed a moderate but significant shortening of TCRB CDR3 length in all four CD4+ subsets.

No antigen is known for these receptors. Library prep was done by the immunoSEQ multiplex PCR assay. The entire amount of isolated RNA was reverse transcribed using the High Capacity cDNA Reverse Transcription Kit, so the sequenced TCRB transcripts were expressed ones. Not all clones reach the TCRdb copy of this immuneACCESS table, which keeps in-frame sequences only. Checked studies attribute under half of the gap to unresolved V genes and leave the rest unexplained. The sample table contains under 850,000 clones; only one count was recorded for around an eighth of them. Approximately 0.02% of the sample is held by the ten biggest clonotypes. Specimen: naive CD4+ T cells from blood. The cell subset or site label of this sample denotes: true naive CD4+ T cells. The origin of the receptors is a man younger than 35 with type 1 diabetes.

Written as DNA, the CDR3 is TGTGCCAGCAGTGTAGGCGGTTATGCGAACACTGAAGCTTTCTTT. It codes for CASSVGGYANTEAFF. The chain combines TRBV2 with TRBJ1-1, with unresolved D. Per germline, CDR1 SNHLY and CDR2 FYNNEI. The CDR3 runs to 15 residues. Trimming took off 4 bases at V and 1 base at J, with 13 bases between the two ends.

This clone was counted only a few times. The DNA of the CDR3 is TGTGCCAGCAGTGAATATACAGGGGTGGCCTATGGCTACACCTTC. It is translated as CASSEYTGVAYGYTF. V and J are TRBV2 and TRBJ1-2; 7 bases are shared with TRBD1. Trimming took 2 bases from V and 4 from J; bases not matched to a gene: 7. The CDR3 is 15 amino acids. Germline CDR1 reads SNHLY; CDR2 reads FYNNEI.

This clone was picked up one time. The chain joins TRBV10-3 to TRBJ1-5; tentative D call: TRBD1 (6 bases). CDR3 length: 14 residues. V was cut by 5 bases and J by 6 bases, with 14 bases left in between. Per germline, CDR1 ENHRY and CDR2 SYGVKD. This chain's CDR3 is CAISLGGQGQPQHF. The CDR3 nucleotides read TGTGCCATCAGTCTGGGGGGGCAGGGTCAGCCCCAGCATTTT.

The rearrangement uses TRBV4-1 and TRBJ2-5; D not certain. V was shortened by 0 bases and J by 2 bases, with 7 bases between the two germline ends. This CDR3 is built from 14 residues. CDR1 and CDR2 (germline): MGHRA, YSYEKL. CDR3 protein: CASSQDSRQETQYF. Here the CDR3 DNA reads TGCGCCAGCAGCCAAGATAGCAGGCAAGAGACCCAGTACTTC.

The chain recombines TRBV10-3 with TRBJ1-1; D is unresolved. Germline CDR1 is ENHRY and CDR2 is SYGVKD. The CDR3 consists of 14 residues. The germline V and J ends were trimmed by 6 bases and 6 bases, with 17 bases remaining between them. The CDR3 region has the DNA TGTGCCATCAGCTATCTAGTGGACGGGTCTGAAGCTTTCTTT. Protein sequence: CAISYLVDGSEAFF.

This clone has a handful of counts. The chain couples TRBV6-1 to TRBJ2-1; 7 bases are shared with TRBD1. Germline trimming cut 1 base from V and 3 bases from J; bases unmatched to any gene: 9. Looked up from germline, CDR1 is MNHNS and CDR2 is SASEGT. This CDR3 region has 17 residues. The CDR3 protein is CASSEGQGVLGYNEQFF. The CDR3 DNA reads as TGTGCCAGCAGTGAAGGGCAGGGGGTTTTGGGCTACAATGAGCAGTTCTTC.

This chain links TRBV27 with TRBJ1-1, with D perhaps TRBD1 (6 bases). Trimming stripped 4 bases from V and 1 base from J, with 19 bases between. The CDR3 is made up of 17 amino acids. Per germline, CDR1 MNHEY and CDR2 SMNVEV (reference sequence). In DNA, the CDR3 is TGTGCCAGCAGTTCTAGGGTGAACAGGGAGGCGAACACTGAAGCTTTCTTT. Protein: CASSSRVNREANTEAFF.

The CDR3 region is CASSSRDWNTEAFF. Here the CDR3 DNA reads TGCGCCAGCAGCTCGCGGGATTGGAACACTGAAGCTTTCTTT. This chain links TRBV5-1 with TRBJ1-1; no firm D call. The CDR3 contains 14 residues. V shed 3 bases and J shed 1 base, with 10 bases lying between them. Germline CDR1 is SGHRS and CDR2 is YFSETQ.

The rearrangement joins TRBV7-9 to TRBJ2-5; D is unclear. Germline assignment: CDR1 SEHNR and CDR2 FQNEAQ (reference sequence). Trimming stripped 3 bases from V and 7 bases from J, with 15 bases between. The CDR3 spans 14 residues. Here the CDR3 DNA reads TGTGCCAGCAGCTTTGTGGGCCCAATGGGGACCCAGTACTTC. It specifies CASSFVGPMGTQYF.